The entry below describes one T cell receptor beta chain. Its antigen is currently unknown. The source of the sample is a study of CD8 T cells in ankylosing spondylitis. Study outcomes and limitations: Characteristic, it appeared, of ankylosing spondylitis blood was a TCR beta motif of about eight highly homologous variants.

TCRdb processed the 5' RACE reads anew with MiXCR; each CDR3 protein has one entry. Among hundreds of thousands of distinct CDR3 sequences listed, roughly 26% were seen once. With 5 bases removed from V and 4 bases from J, the gap between germline ends came to 12 bases. Looked up from germline, CDR1 is SNHLY and CDR2 is FYNNEI. This CDR3 has 14 amino acids. The TCR comes from a male donor with ankylosing spondylitis. What was sequenced was blood, either unsorted or a sorted T cell fraction (not recorded which). This rearrangement joins TRBV2 to TRBJ1-5; perhaps TRBD1 as D (6 bases). CDR3 DNA sequence: TGTGCCAGCAGTCCTGGACAGAATAATCAGCCCCAGCATTTT. Protein sequence: CASSPGQNNQPQHF.